This record covers a single TCR beta chain. This entry belongs to a study of blood T cell repertoires in COVID-19. Study details: T cells, B-cell-depleted T cells, or PBMCs provided the cDNA or gDNA that served as material.

The CDR3 has 14 amino acids. Trimming took 1 base from V and 4 from J, leaving 10 bases between them. Germline assignment: CDR1 SGHTA and CDR2 FQGNSA. In the authors' workflow: Amplification of reference gene primers was used by the study to estimate nucleated cell counts. This table comes from immunoSEQ multiplex PCR, and its TCRdb copy is limited to in-frame clones, with some not included. V and J calls and clone size are as listed in that table; D and trimming were resolved from the DNA. The sample shows approximately 400,000 clones, approximately 88% of them seen only once. During active infection, Seattle patients enrolled and were then monitored through disease.

The chain links TRBV7-2 to TRBJ1-1; weak D call: TRBD1 (6 bases). The sequenced sample consisted of peripheral blood. The clonotype was recovered from a woman in her forties or fifties with COVID-19, enrolled during active disease. The CDR3 here is CASSLVVGGTEAFF. CDR3 bases: TGTGCCAGCAGCTTAGTTGTAGGGGGCACTGAAGCTTTCTTT.